These T cell receptor beta chains were read from a single sample in a study of T cell responses to AZD1222 COVID-19 vaccine. Here immunoSEQ multiplex PCR was the method, and the copy in TCRdb shows in-frame clones only, minus some. This repertoire shows over 100,000 clones, approximately 85% found once; its top ten account for 13%. Specimen: peripheral blood, collected on day 0 of MenACWY control vaccination. These receptors all stem from an adult in good health. CDR3s include the opening cysteine and the closing phenylalanine or tryptophan. The order of the fields is clone size, V gene, J gene, D gene, CDR3 length, CDR3 protein, CDR3 DNA. A D gene is named only where the DNA matches it firmly. Size tells how often a clone was seen (once, few, many) or the class of an expanded clone, and some rows leave it out.

once	TRBV24-1	TRBJ2-2	-	12	CATSPVAGELFF	TGTGCCACCAGTCCGGTTGCCGGGGAGCTGTTTTTT
once	TRBV28	TRBJ1-4	-	14	CASTPITSNEKLFF	TGTGCCAGCACCCCCATAACTTCAAATGAAAAACTGTTTTTT
once	TRBV5-1	TRBJ1-4	-	16	CASSLGAGTFNEKLFF	TGCGCCAGCAGCTTGGGGGCAGGGACATTTAATGAAAAACTGTTTTTT
-	TRBV3-1/TRBV3-2	TRBJ1-1	TRBD1	14	CASSLRGRDTEAFF	TGTGCCAGCAGCCTAAGGGGGCGCGACACTGAAGCTTTCTTT
-	TRBV4-3	TRBJ2-4	-	14	CASSQGAGGDIQYF	TGCGCCAGCAGCCAAGGGGCAGGCGGGGACATTCAGTACTTC
-	TRBV3-1/TRBV3-2	TRBJ1-3	-	16	CASSQELGAAGNTIYF	TGTGCCAGCAGCCAAGAACTGGGGGCTGCTGGAAACACCATATATTTT
-	TRBV6-1	TRBJ2-7	TRBD1	17	CASSEAGIGQGRGEQYF	TGTGCCAGCAGTGAAGCTGGGATTGGACAGGGGAGAGGCGAGCAGTACTTC
-	TRBV4-1	TRBJ2-5	TRBD2	18	CASSLRTSGGLIGETQYF	TGCGCCAGCAGCCTTCGGACTAGCGGGGGGTTAATAGGAGAGACCCAGTACTTC
-	TRBV5-1	TRBJ2-3	-	17	CASSLAPLGGATDTQYF	TGCGCCAGCAGCTTGGCCCCATTGGGGGGTGCCACAGATACGCAGTATTTT
-	TRBV5-1	TRBJ2-7	-	15	CASSLAQGRRYEQYF	TGCGCCAGCAGCTTGGCGCAGGGAAGGCGCTACGAGCAGTACTTC
-	TRBV9	TRBJ1-6	-	13	CASSEWKESPLHF	TGTGCCAGCAGCGAGTGGAAGGAGTCACCCCTCCACTTT
-	TRBV9	TRBJ2-2	-	15	CASSVGPSSAGELFF	TGTGCCAGCAGCGTGGGGCCATCCTCGGCCGGGGAGCTGTTTTTT
-	TRBV11-3	TRBJ1-2	-	13	CASSLLSGEGYTF	TGTGCCAGCAGCTTGTTGTCAGGCGAAGGCTACACCTTC
-	TRBV30	TRBJ2-3	-	12	CAWTSQGDTQYF	TGTGCCTGGACTAGTCAGGGAGATACGCAGTATTTT
-	TRBV14	TRBJ2-5	-	15	CASSQVGRGKETQYF	TGTGCCAGCAGCCAAGTGGGCAGGGGTAAAGAGACCCAGTACTTC
-	TRBV4-3	TRBJ2-7	-	15	CASSQGQGGHYEQYF	TGCGCCAGCAGCCAAGGGCAGGGAGGACACTACGAGCAGTACTTC
-	TRBV28	TRBJ2-7	TRBD2	15	CASSPGGVLVYEQYF	TGTGCCAGCAGTCCGGGGGGGGTTCTGGTCTACGAGCAGTACTTC
-	TRBV29-1	TRBJ1-1	-	15	CSVEGPAGMNTEAFF	TGCAGCGTTGAAGGGCCCGCCGGGATGAACACTGAAGCTTTCTTT
-	TRBV21-1	TRBJ2-7	-	16	CASSNSRQGPFYEQYF	TGTGCCAGCAGCAACTCTCGACAGGGACCCTTCTACGAGCAGTACTTC
-	TRBV2	TRBJ1-1	-	13	CASNGQRNTEAFF	TGTGCCAGCAATGGCCAGAGGAACACTGAAGCTTTCTTT
-	TRBV28	TRBJ2-7	-	12	CAARDTSYEQYF	TGTGCCGCAAGGGACACCTCCTACGAGCAGTACTTC
-	TRBV5-1	TRBJ1-3	TRBD1	14	CASSQGDSLDTIYF	TGCGCCAGCAGCCAAGGGGACAGCTTAGACACCATATATTTT
-	TRBV6-5	TRBJ2-3	-	14	CASKTSQPTDTQYF	TGTGCCAGCAAAACCTCCCAACCCACAGATACGCAGTATTTT
-	TRBV25-1	TRBJ1-4	-	16	CASSERGGVPNEKLFF	TGTGCCAGCAGTGAAAGAGGGGGGGTACCTAATGAAAAACTGTTTTTT
once	TRBV2	TRBJ1-5	-	13	CASNAQGNQPQHF	TGTGCCAGCAACGCTCAGGGAAATCAGCCCCAGCATTTT
once	TRBV6-5	TRBJ1-5	-	14	CASSYSGSPGLQHF	TGTGCCAGCAGTTATTCAGGGTCCCCGGGGCTACAGCATTTT
-	TRBV5-1	TRBJ1-3	-	15	CASSLAGTPGNTIYF	TGCGCCAGCAGCTTGGCCGGGACGCCTGGAAACACCATATATTTT
-	TRBV13	TRBJ2-6	-	13	CASSRIGANVLTF	TGTGCCAGCAGCCGTATTGGGGCCAACGTCCTGACTTTC
-	TRBV2	TRBJ2-3	TRBD2	15	CASSSQRGGADTQYF	TGTGCCAGCAGTTCCCAGCGGGGGGGTGCAGATACGCAGTATTTT
-	TRBV14	TRBJ1-2	-	14	CASSQGRIGYGYTF	TGTGCCAGCAGCCAAGGGAGGATTGGCTATGGCTACACCTTC
-	TRBV5-1	TRBJ2-7	-	15	CASSLEGEAYYEQYF	TGCGCCAGCAGCTTGGAGGGAGAGGCTTACTACGAGCAGTACTTC
-	TRBV18	TRBJ2-5	TRBD1	13	CASSQGTAETQYF	TGTGCCAGCTCACAAGGGACAGCGGAGACCCAGTACTTC
-	TRBV14	TRBJ2-5	-	13	CASSQVSQETQYF	TGTGCCAGCAGCCAAGTAAGCCAAGAGACCCAGTACTTC
-	TRBV19	TRBJ1-6	-	14	CASNGMDYNSPLHF	TGTGCCAGTAACGGAATGGACTATAATTCACCCCTCCACTTT
few	TRBV28	TRBJ2-3	-	13	CASSLPSTDTQYF	TGTGCCAGCAGTTTACCTAGCACAGATACGCAGTATTTT
-	TRBV9	TRBJ1-2	-	13	CASSVDENYGYTF	TGTGCCAGCAGCGTAGATGAGAACTATGGCTACACCTTC
-	TRBV27	TRBJ1-4	-	17	CASRARWGDATNEKLFF	TGTGCCAGCAGGGCGCGCTGGGGGGATGCAACTAATGAAAAACTGTTTTTT
-	TRBV4-3	TRBJ1-5	-	15	CASSQDWGSGQPQHF	TGCGCCAGCAGCCAAGATTGGGGCAGCGGCCAGCCCCAGCATTTT
-	TRBV5-1	TRBJ2-7	-	15	CASSWGPSLTYEQYF	TGCGCCAGCAGCTGGGGACCGTCACTGACCTACGAGCAGTACTTC
-	TRBV5-1	TRBJ2-1	-	13	CASSRSVSNEQFF	TGCGCCAGCAGCCGTAGCGTTTCGAATGAGCAGTTCTTC
-	TRBV5-1	TRBJ2-7	-	16	CASSLVRGRDVYEQYF	TGCGCCAGCAGCTTGGTTCGGGGCAGGGATGTCTACGAGCAGTACTTC
-	TRBV3-1/TRBV3-2	TRBJ2-1	-	14	CASSQDSGPREQFF	TGTGCCAGCAGCCAAGATAGCGGTCCACGTGAGCAGTTCTTC
-	TRBV18	TRBJ1-2	-	13	CASSPASNYGYTF	TGTGCCAGCTCACCAGCGTCGAACTATGGCTACACCTTC
-	TRBV28	TRBJ1-1	-	11	CASREDTEAFF	TGTGCCAGCAGGGAGGACACTGAAGCTTTCTTT
-	TRBV6-2/TRBV6-3	TRBJ1-3	-	14	CASSPGRSGNTIYF	TGTGCCAGCAGTCCCGGGAGATCTGGAAACACCATATATTTT
-	TRBV19	TRBJ1-1	-	15	CASSIGKVSNTEAFF	TGTGCCAGTAGTATAGGGAAGGTGTCGAACACTGAAGCTTTCTTT
-	TRBV7-2	TRBJ1-2	-	15	CASTPEVSGYYGYTF	TGTGCCAGCACCCCCGAGGTTTCGGGTTACTATGGCTACACCTTC
-	TRBV6-4	TRBJ1-2	TRBD1	16	CASSEGQGALVRGYTF	TGTGCCAGCAGTGAGGGACAGGGGGCATTGGTGAGAGGCTACACCTTC
once	TRBV6-6	TRBJ1-3	-	13	CASTARGGHTIYF	TGTGCCAGCACAGCCCGTGGGGGACACACCATATATTTT
-	TRBV19	TRBJ1-2	TRBD1	15	CASSMTATGVYGYTF	TGTGCCAGTAGTATGACGGCGACAGGGGTTTATGGCTACACCTTC
-	TRBV7-9	TRBJ1-2	-	12	CASTTKDYGYTF	TGTGCCAGCACCACCAAAGACTATGGCTACACCTTC
once	TRBV5-1	TRBJ1-4	-	14	CASSLTGYSEKLFF	TGCGCCAGCAGCTTGACAGGGTATTCGGAAAAACTGTTTTTT
-	TRBV10-3	TRBJ1-1	-	13	CAISEYLNTEAFF	TGTGCCATCAGTGAGTATCTAAACACTGAAGCTTTCTTT
-	TRBV3-1/TRBV3-2	TRBJ2-1	TRBD2	14	CASSLLAEVGEQFF	TGTGCCAGCAGCCTACTAGCGGAGGTTGGTGAGCAGTTCTTC